This T cell receptor beta chain came from a study of T cell changes during pregnancy in multiple sclerosis. The protocol was immunoSEQ multiplex PCR, while the TCRdb copy is restricted to in-frame clones and leaves out a portion. Here the sample spans almost 50,000 clones, roughly nine tenths being singletons. The CDR3 covers 14 residues. The V gene's germline CDR1 is SGHTA and CDR2 FQGNSA. The V gene end was trimmed by 4 bases and the J gene end by 3 bases; junction bases not matched to a gene: 5. Sequences were derived from CD4+ T cells from peripheral blood mononuclear cells, sampled in the second trimester of pregnancy. The sequence was obtained from a female donor in good health, enrolled as a control in a pregnancy study. V is TRBV7-2 and J is TRBJ1-2; TRBD1 matches at 7 bases. The CDR3 spells CASSSPTGHYGYTF. The CDR3 bases are TGTGCCAGCAGCTCTCCGACAGGGCACTATGGCTACACCTTC. The variable domain in full, completed from reference TRBV7-2 and TRBJ1-2, reads GAGVSQSPSNKVTEKGKDVELRCDPISGHTALYWYRQSLGQGLEFLIYFQGNSAPDKSGLPSDRFSAERTGGSVSTLTIQRTQQEDSAVYLCASSSPTGHYGYTFGSGTRLTVV.